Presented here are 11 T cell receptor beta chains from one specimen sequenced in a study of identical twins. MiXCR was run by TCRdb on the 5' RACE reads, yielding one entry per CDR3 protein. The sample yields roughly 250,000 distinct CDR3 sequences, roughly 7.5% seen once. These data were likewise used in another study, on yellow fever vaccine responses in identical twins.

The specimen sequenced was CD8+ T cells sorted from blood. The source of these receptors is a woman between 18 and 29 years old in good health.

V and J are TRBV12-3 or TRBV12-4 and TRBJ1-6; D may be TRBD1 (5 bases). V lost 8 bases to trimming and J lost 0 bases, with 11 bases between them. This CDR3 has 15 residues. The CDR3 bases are TGTGCCAGCTGGGGGGGGAGCTCCTATAATTCACCCCTCCACTTT. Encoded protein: CASWGGSSYNSPLHF.

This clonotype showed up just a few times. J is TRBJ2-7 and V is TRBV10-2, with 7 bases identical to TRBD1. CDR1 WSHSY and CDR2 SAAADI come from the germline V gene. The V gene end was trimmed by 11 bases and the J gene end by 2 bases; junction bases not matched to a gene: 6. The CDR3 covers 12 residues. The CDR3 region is CASGGQPYEQYF. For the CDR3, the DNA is TGCGCCTCAGGGGGACAACCCTACGAGCAGTACTTC.

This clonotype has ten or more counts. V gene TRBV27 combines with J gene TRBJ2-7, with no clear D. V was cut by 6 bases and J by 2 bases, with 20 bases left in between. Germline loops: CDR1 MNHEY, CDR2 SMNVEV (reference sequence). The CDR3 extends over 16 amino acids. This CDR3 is CASSLGFWVSPYEQYF. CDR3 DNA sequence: TGTGCCAGCAGCCTAGGATTTTGGGTCTCCCCCTACGAGCAGTACTTC.

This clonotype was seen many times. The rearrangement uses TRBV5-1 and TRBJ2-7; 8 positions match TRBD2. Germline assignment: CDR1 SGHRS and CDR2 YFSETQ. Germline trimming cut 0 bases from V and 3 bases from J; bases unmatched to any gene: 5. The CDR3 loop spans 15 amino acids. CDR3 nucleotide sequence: TGCGCCAGCAGCTTGGTCCCTAGCGGGTACTACGAGCAGTACTTC. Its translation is CASSLVPSGYYEQYF.

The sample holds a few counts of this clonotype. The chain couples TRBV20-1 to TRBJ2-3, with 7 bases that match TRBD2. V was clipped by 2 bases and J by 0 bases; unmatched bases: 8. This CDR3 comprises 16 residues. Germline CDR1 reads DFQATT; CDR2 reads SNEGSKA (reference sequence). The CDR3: CSARPLSGGSTDTQYF. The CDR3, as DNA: TGCAGTGCTAGACCTCTTTCGGGAGGCAGCACAGATACGCAGTATTTT.

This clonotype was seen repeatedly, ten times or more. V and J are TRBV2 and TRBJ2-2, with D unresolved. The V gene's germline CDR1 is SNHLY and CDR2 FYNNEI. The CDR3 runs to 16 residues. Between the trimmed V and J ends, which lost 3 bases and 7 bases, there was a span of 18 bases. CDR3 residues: CASSDDGRHDDGELFF. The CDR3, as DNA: TGTGCCAGCAGTGATGATGGACGCCACGACGACGGGGAGCTGTTTTTT.

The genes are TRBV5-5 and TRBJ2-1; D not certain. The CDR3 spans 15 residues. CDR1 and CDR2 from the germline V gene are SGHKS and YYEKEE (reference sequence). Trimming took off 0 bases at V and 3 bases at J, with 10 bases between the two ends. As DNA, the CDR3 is TGTGCCAGCAGCTTGGGGATGCTCTACTACAATGAGCAGTTCTTC. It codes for CASSLGMLYYNEQFF.

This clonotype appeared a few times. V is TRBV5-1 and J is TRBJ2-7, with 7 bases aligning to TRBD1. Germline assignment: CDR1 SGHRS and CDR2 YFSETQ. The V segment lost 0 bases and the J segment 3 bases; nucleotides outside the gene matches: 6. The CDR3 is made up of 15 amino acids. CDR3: CASSLAPGGNYEQYF. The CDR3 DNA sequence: TGCGCCAGCAGCTTGGCCCCAGGGGGTAACTACGAGCAGTACTTC.

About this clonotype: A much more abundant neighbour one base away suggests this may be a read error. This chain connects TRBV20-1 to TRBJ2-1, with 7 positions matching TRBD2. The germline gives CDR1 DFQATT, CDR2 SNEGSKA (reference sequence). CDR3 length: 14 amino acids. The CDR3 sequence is CSAGEAGLYNDQFF. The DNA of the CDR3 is TGCAGTGCTGGAGAAGCGGGGCTTTACAATGACCAGTTCTTC.

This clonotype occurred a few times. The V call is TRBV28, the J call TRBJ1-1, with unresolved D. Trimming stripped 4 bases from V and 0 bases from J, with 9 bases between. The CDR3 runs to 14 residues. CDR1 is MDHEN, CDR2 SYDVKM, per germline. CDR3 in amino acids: CASSSRTVNTEAFF. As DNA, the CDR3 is TGTGCCAGCAGTTCCAGGACGGTGAACACTGAAGCTTTCTTT.

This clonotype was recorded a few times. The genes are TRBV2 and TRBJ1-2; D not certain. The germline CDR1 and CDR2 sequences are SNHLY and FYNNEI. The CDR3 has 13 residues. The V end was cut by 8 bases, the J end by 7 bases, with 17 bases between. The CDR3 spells CASLEPEDFGYTF. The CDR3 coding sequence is TGTGCCAGCTTAGAACCCGAGGATTTTGGCTACACCTTC.